This T cell receptor beta chain was documented in a study of T cell repertoires in cytomegalovirus infection. Study outcomes and limitations: CMV-specific HLA-C-restricted TCR beta clonotypes dominated the ex vivo response. Cumulative public TCR beta family frequency identified CMV carriers with the relevant HLA.

The V gene's germline CDR1 is LNHDA and CDR2 SQIVND (reference sequence). The CDR3 length is 12 residues. The V and J ends lost 3 bases and 5 bases respectively, with 7 bases between them. TCRdb re-analysed the reads in MiXCR, keeping a single row per CDR3 protein. Found here are 90,000 to 110,000 distinct CDR3 sequences, approximately 28% of them singletons; the top ten hold roughly 81%. This clonotype has more than one count but fewer than ten. Its antigen is unknown. The chain has TRBV19 and TRBJ1-1; no definite D call. Sequencing was performed on CD8+ T cells from cultured PBMCs, taken from culture after CMV antigen stimulation. The source of this sequence is a human donor in good health (CMV status not recorded). Some clones in this sample may be carry-over from other donors' samples. The CDR3 DNA reads as TGTGCCAGTAGTATCAGCACGACTGAAGCTTTCTTT. As protein: CASSISTTEAFF. Full variable domain (missing parts from reference TRBV19 and TRBJ1-1): DGGITQSPKYLFRKEGQNVTLSCEQNLNHDAMYWYRQDPGQGLRLIYYSQIVNDFQKGDIAEGYSVSREKKESFPLTVTSAQKNPTAFYLCASSISTTEAFFGQGTRLTVV.